This T cell receptor beta chain is from a study of CD8 T cells in Susac syndrome. Notes on this clonotype: The germline gene is not matched at one end of the junction; a read error may be the cause.

After extraction with the RNeasy kit, about 0.45 to 1 ug of the RNA was reverse transcribed using random hexamers. TCRdb fed the immunoSEQ multiplex PCR reads into MiXCR, producing one record per CDR3 protein. The sample carries 150,000 to 200,000 distinct CDR3 sequences, around 93% recorded once. From blood CD8+ and CD4+ T cells, the TCR beta chain was sequenced. In germline, CDR1 is SGHDT, CDR2 YYEEEE. The CDR3 runs to 14 residues. V is TRBV5-6 and J is TRBJ1-4; D is uncertain. What was sequenced was CD4+ T cells from PBMCs. The source is a human donor in good health. The CDR3 region is CANSFRSLDEKLFF. In DNA form, the CDR3 reads TGTGCCAACAGCTTTAGGTCACTAGATGAAAAACTGTTTTTT.